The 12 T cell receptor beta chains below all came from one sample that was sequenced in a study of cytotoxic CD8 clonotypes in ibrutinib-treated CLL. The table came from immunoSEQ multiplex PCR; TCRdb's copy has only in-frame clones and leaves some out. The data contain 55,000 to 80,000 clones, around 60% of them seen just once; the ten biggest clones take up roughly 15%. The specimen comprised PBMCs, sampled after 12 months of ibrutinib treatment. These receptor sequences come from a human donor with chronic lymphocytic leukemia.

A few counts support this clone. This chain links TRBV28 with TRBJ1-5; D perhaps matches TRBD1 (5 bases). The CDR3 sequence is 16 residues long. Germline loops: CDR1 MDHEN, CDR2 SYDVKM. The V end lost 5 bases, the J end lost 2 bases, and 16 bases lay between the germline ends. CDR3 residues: CASSPYGGGGNQPQHF. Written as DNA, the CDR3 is TGTGCCAGCAGTCCCTACGGGGGTGGGGGCAATCAGCCCCAGCATTTT.

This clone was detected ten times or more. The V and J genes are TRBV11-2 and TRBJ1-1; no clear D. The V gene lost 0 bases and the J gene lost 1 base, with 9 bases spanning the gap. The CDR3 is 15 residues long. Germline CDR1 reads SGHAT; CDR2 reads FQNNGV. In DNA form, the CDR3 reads TGTGCCAGCAGCTTAGATGGCCAGTCGAACACTGAAGCTTTCTTT. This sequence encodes CASSLDGQSNTEAFF.

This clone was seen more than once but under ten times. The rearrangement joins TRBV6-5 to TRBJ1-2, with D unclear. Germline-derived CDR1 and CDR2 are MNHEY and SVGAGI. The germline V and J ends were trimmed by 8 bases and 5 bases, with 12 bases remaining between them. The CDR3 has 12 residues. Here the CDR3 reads CASLGVGYGYTF. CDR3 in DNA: TGTGCCAGCCTCGGTGTTGGGTATGGCTACACCTTC.

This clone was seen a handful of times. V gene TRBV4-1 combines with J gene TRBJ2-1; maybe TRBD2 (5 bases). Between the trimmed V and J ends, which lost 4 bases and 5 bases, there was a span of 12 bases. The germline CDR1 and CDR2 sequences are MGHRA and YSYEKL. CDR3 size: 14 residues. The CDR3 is CASSRGGRDNEQFF. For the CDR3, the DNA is TGCGCCAGCAGCCGAGGCGGGCGGGACAATGAGCAGTTCTTC.

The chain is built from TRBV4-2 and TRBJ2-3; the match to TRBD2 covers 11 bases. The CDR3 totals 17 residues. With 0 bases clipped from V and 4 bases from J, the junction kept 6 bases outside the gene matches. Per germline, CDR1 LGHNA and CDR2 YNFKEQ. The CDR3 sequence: CASSQDLFSGGADTQYF. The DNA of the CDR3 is TGTGCCAGCAGCCAAGATCTTTTTAGCGGGGGGGCAGATACGCAGTATTTT.

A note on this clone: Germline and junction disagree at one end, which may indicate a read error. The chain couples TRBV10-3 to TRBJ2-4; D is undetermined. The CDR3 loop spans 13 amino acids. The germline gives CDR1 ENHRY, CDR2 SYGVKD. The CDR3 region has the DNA TGTGCCAGCAGTGGCTTAGCCAAAAACATTCAGTACTTC. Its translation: CASSGLAKNIQYF.

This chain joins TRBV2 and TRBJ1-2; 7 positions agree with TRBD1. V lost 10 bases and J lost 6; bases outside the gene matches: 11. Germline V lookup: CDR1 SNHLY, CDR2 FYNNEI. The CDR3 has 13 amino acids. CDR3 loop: CATHYRGDDGYTF. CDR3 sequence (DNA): TGTGCCACCCACTACAGGGGCGATGATGGCTACACCTTC.

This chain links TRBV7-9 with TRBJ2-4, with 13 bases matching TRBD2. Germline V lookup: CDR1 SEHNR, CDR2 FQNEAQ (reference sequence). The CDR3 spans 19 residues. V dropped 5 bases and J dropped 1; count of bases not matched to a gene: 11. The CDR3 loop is CASSPWGLAGPVAKNIQYF. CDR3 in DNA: TGTGCCAGCAGCCCCTGGGGACTAGCGGGACCTGTCGCCAAAAACATTCAGTACTTC. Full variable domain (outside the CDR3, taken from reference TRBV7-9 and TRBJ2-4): DTGVSQNPRHKITKRGQNVTFRCDPISEHNRLYWYRQTLGQGPEFLTYFQNEAQLEKSRLLSDRFSAERPKGSFSTLEIQRTEQGDSAMYLCASSPWGLAGPVAKNIQYFGAGTRLSVL.

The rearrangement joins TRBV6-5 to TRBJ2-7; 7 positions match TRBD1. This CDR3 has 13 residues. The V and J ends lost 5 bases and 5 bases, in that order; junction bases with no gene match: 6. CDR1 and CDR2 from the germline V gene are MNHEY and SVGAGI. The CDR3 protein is CASSQSRGNEQYF. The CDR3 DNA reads TGTGCCAGCAGTCAAAGCAGGGGGAACGAGCAGTACTTC.

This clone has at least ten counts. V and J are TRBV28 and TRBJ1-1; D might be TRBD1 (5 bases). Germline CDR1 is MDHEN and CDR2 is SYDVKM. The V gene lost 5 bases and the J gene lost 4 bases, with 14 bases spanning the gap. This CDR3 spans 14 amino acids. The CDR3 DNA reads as TGTGCCAGCAGTAAGACGGGGGGAGCCACTGAAGCTTTCTTT. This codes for CASSKTGGATEAFF.

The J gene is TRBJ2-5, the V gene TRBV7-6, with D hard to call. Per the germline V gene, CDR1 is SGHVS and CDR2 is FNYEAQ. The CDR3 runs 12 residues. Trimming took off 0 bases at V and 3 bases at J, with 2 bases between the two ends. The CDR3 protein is CASSLAEETQYF. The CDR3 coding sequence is TGTGCCAGCAGCTTAGCCGAAGAGACCCAGTACTTC.

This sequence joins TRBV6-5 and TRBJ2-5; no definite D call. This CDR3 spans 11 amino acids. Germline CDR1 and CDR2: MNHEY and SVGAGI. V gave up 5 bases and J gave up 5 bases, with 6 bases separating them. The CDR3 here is CASSRSETQYF. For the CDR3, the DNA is TGTGCCAGCAGTCGCTCGGAGACCCAGTACTTC.